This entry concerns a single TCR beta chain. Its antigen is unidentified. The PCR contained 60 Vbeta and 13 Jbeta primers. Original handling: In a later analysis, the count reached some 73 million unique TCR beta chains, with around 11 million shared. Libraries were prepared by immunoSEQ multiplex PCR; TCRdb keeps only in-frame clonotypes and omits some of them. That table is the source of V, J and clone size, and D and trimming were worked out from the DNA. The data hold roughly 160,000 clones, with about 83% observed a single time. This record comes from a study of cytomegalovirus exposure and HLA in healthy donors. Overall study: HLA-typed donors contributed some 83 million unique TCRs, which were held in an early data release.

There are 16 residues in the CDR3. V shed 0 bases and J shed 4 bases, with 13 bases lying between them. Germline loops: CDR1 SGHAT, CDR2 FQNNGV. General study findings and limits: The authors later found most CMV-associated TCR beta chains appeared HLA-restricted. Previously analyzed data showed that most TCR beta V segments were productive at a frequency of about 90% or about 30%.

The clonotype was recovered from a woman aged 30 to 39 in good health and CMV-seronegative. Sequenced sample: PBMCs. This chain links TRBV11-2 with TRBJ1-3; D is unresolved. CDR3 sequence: CASSLDVPGLGNTIYF. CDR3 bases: TGTGCCAGCAGCTTAGATGTCCCAGGCTTAGGAAACACCATATATTTT.